The present entry profiles one T cell receptor beta chain with its context. Its antigen is unidentified. This sample stems from a study of circulating and synovial CD4+ cells in juvenile arthritis. General study results and limits: Circulating pathogenic-like lymphocytes shared a substantially higher fraction of CDR3 sequences with synovium than bulk blood. T cell genome counts differed by at least an order of magnitude between CPL and CD4 samples. Deeper sequencing increased measured overlap with synovial clonotypes.

Germline CDR1 SGHTA, CDR2 FQGNSA. Trimming cost V 4 bases and J 6 bases; bases outside gene matches: 7. The CDR3 runs 14 residues. Patients with active juvenile idiopathic arthritis donated these samples. Only in-frame clones appear in the TCRdb table, and some are missing; sequencing was by immunoSEQ multiplex PCR. The sample holds 30,000 to 40,000 clones, roughly 95% seen once. This sequence originates from a human donor with juvenile idiopathic arthritis. Sequenced sample: CD4+ T cells from blood. The genes are TRBV7-2 and TRBJ2-3, with 7 bases aligning to TRBD2. CDR3 in DNA: TGTGCCAGCAGCTGGGGGGGACGGTTGGATACGCAGTATTTT. This codes for CASSWGGRLDTQYF.